This T cell receptor beta chain was recorded in a study of T cells in Graves' hyperthyroidism and ophthalmopathy. Study outcomes and limitations: Ophthalmopathy was identified by the model a median approximately six months ahead of onset. Patients with ophthalmopathy were separated from those with stable hyperthyroidism by a 13 V-J model. In the blood, most expanded thyroid clonotypes above 0.001 appeared as well.

This clonotype was detected only a few times. Its antigen is as yet unknown. The diagnostic basis comprised clinical symptoms, serum thyroxine and TRAb, thyroid ultrasound and orbital computed tomography. Amplification targeted TCR beta CDR3 regions from RNA transcripts. HTBI primers drove first-round RT-PCR of the TCR CDR3. TCRdb independently ran MiXCR on the multiplex PCR reads; one entry per CDR3 protein. This table holds roughly 510,000 distinct CDR3 sequences, 46% found once. V was trimmed by 1 base and J by 2 bases, leaving 9 bases between them. CDR1 SQVTM and CDR2 ANQGSEA come from the germline V gene. The CDR3 sequence is 13 residues long.

The chain employs TRBV29-1 and TRBJ2-7, with a weak D call TRBD2 (5 bases). Sequencing used peripheral blood or thyroid tissue (not recorded which). The clonotype was recovered from an adult woman with Graves' disease, either hyperthyroidism or ophthalmopathy (not recorded which). CDR3 sequence (DNA): TGCAGCGTTGAAGGGACTTTAACCTACGAGCAGTACTTC. Translating gives CSVEGTLTYEQYF.